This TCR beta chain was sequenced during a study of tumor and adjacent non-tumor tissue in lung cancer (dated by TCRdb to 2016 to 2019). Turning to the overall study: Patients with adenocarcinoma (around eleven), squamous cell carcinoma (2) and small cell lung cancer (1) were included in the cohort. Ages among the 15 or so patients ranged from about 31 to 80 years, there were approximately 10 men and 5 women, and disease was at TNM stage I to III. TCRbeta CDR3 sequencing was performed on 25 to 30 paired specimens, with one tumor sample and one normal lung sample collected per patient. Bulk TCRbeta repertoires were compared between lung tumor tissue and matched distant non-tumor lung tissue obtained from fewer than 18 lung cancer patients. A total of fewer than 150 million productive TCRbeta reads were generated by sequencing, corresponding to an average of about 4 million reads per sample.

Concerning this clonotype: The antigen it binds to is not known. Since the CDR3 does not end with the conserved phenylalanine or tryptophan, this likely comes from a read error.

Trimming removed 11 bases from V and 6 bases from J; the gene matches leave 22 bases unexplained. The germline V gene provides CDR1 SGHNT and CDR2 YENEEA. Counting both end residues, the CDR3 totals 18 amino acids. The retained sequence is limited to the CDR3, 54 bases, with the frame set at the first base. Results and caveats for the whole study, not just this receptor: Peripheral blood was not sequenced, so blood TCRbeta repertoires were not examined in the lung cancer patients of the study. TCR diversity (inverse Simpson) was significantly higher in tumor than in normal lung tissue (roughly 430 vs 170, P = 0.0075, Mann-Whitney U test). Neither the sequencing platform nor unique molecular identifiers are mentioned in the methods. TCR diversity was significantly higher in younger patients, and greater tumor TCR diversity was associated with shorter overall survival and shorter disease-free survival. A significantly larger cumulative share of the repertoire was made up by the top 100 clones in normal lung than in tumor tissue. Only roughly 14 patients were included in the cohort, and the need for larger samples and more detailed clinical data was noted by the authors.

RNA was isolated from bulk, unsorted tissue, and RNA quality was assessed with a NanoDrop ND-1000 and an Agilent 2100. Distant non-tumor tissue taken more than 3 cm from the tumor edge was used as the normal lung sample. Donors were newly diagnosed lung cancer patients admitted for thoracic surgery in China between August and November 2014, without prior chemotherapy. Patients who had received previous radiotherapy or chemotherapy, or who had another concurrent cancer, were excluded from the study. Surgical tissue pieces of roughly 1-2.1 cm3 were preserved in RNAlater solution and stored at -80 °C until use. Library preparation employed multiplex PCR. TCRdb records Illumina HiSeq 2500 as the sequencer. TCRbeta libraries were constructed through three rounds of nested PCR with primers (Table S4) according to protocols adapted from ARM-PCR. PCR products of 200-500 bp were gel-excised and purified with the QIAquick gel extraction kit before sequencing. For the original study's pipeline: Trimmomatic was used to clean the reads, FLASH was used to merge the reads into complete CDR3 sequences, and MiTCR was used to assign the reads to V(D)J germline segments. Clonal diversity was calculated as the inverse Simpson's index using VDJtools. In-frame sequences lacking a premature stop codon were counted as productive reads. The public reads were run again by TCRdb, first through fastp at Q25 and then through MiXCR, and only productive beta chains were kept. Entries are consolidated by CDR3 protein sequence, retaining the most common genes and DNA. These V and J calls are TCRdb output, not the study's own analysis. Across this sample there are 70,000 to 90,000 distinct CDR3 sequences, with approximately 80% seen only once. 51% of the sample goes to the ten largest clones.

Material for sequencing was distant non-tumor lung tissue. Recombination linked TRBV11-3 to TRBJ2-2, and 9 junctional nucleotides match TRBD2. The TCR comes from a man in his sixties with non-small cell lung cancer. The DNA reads TGTGCCGGCACCTCCAGGGGAGCGGGAGGATACAGAGCCGGGGAGCTGTTTTCT. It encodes CAGTSRGAGGYRAGELFS.